The source of this T cell receptor beta chain is a study of cytomegalovirus exposure and HLA in healthy donors. On the study more broadly: Later, an analysis reported that the 120 or so validation repertoires had used the same platform as the approximately 680 first-cohort repertoires.

Findings and limits, study-wide: Specific recognition of CMV antigens was confirmed in vitro for a few chains (all CMV-associated).

The protocol was immunoSEQ multiplex PCR, while the TCRdb copy is restricted to in-frame clones and leaves out a portion. Of roughly 130,000 clones in the sample, about nine tenths are singletons; the top ten hold 6.2%. As regards this clone: Its target is unknown.

From the 120-subject validation cohort, which was separate from the approximately 700-subject first cohort, the donors were drawn. The source is a woman aged 25 to 39 in good health and CMV-seropositive. Source material: PBMCs.

DNA of the CDR3: TGTGCCAGCAGTGAGTCCGGGGTAGCGCGGAATCAGCCCCAGCATTTT. Its protein is CASSESGVARNQPQHF. This chain uses TRBV2 with TRBJ1-5, with unresolved D. Trimming removed 3 bases from V and 4 bases from J, with 16 bases in between. CDR3 length: 16 amino acids. Looked up from germline, CDR1 is SNHLY and CDR2 is FYNNEI.